These T cell receptor beta chains were read from a single sample in a study of human T cells and chemical hapten exposure. A single record per CDR3 protein comes from TCRdb applying MiXCR to the RACE reads. This sample has a few hundred thousand distinct CDR3 sequences, with almost 8% found just once. The specimen comprised whole blood, sampled in connection with sensitization to the hapten diphenylcyclopropenone (DPC). These receptors came from a man younger than 30 with alopecia areata. Some clones in this sample may be carry-over from other donors' samples. Each CDR3 is given with its conserved first and last residue. Fields, in order: D gene, clone size, V gene, J gene, CDR3 protein, CDR3 DNA. The D gene is left open where the match is weak. Size tells how often a clone was seen (once, few, many) or the class of an expanded clone, and some rows leave it out.

NA,many,TRBV10-3,TRBJ2-7,CAIRNRDPPFYEQYF,TGTGCCATCAGAAACCGGGACCCACCATTCTACGAGCAGTACTTC
NA,many,TRBV7-2,TRBJ1-5,CASSLHNQPQHF,TGTGCCAGCAGCTTACATAATCAGCCCCAGCATTTT
NA,NA,TRBV7-6,TRBJ1-6,CASSILRQTDNSPLHF,TGTGCCAGCAGCATCCTGCGACAGACTGATAATTCACCCCTCCACTTT
NA,few,TRBV12-3/TRBV12-4,TRBJ1-3,CASSQRQARPTRTIYF,TGTGCCAGCAGTCAAAGACAGGCCCGGCCGACACGCACCATATATTTT
NA,many,TRBV9,TRBJ1-1,CASSVKSGQMNTEAFF,TGTGCCAGCAGCGTAAAGTCAGGACAAATGAACACTGAAGCTTTCTTT
TRBD1,few,TRBV5-5,TRBJ1-1,CASSSGDRGLNTEAFF,TGTGCCAGCAGCTCTGGGGACAGGGGGCTGAACACTGAAGCTTTCTTT
NA,few,TRBV20-1,TRBJ1-1,CSARDLGRVMGNTEAFF,TGCAGTGCTAGAGATTTGGGGAGGGTTATGGGGAACACTGAAGCTTTCTTT
NA,many,TRBV28,TRBJ1-5,CASSPPGRSNQPQHF,TGTGCCAGCAGCCCCCCCGGTAGGAGCAATCAGCCCCAGCATTTT
NA,few,TRBV12-3/TRBV12-4,TRBJ1-2,CASSLRRLYGYTF,TGTGCCAGCAGTTTGAGACGCCTCTATGGCTACACCTTC
NA,NA,TRBV19,TRBJ1-2,CASSNGYGYTF,TGTGCCAGTAGTAATGGATATGGCTACACCTTC
NA,NA,TRBV7-6,TRBJ1-6,CASGGSPLHF,TGTGCCAGCGGGGGTTCGCCCCTCCACTTT
NA,few,TRBV6-5,TRBJ1-2,CASSTGQGNNYGYTF,TGTGCCAGCTCTACAGGGCAGGGCAATAACTATGGCTACACCTTC
NA,many,TRBV7-9,TRBJ2-6,CASSPISGANVLTF,TGTGCCAGCAGCCCAATATCTGGGGCCAACGTCCTGACTTTC
NA,few,TRBV4-3,TRBJ2-3,CASSQEPGPDTQYF,TGCGCCAGCAGCCAAGAACCGGGTCCAGATACGCAGTATTTT
NA,few,TRBV6-5,TRBJ1-4,CASSYSSGKEKLFF,TGTGCCAGCAGTTACTCTAGTGGGAAAGAAAAACTGTTTTTT
TRBD1,few,TRBV7-2,TRBJ2-3,CASSFGQADSGDTQYF,TGTGCCAGCAGCTTCGGACAGGCCGACTCCGGAGATACGCAGTATTTT
NA,few,TRBV20-1,TRBJ1-5,CSATPDGRVQPQHF,TGCAGTGCTACCCCGGACGGCCGGGTTCAGCCCCAGCATTTT
NA,many,TRBV2,TRBJ2-5,CASNGGGETQYF,TGTGCCAGCAATGGAGGGGGCGAGACCCAGTACTTC
NA,NA,TRBV28,TRBJ1-2,CASSPQLGYGYTF,TGTGCCAGCAGTCCTCAGTTGGGCTATGGCTACACCTTC
NA,few,TRBV28,TRBJ2-7,CASSLGRRPPYEQYF,TGTGCCAGCAGTTTAGGGCGCAGGCCTCCCTACGAGCAGTACTTC
NA,few,TRBV6-6,TRBJ1-1,CASGAGYTEAFF,TGTGCCAGCGGTGCGGGGTACACTGAAGCTTTCTTT
NA,few,TRBV12-3/TRBV12-4,TRBJ2-4,CASSRRTVAKNIQYF,TGTGCCAGCAGTCGTAGGACGGTAGCCAAAAACATTCAGTACTTC
TRBD1,once,TRBV7-8,TRBJ2-2,CASSTPRAGGDTGELFF,TGTGCCAGCAGCACCCCGAGGGCAGGGGGAGACACCGGGGAGCTGTTTTTT
TRBD2,NA,TRBV20-1,TRBJ2-5,CSAKLAGQETQYF,TGCAGTGCTAAACTAGCGGGACAAGAGACCCAGTACTTC
NA,few,TRBV6-1,TRBJ2-1,CASRHDRNEQFF,TGTGCCAGCAGACATGACAGGAACGAGCAGTTCTTC
NA,NA,TRBV6-6,TRBJ1-1,CASNLRRGATEAFF,TGTGCCAGCAACCTAAGGAGGGGGGCCACTGAAGCTTTCTTT
NA,many,TRBV28,TRBJ1-1,CASTPGGRGSTEAFF,TGTGCCAGCACCCCTGGTGGGCGGGGGAGCACTGAAGCTTTCTTT
TRBD1,NA,TRBV9,TRBJ1-4,CASSVEGQGFEKLFF,TGTGCCAGCAGCGTAGAGGGACAGGGCTTTGAAAAACTGTTTTTT
NA,NA,TRBV19,TRBJ2-2,CASSISAAGELFF,TGTGCCAGTAGTATATCTGCGGCCGGGGAGCTGTTTTTT
TRBD1,few,TRBV5-1,TRBJ2-3,CASSSRQGGTDTQYF,TGCGCCAGCAGCTCCCGACAGGGTGGTACAGATACGCAGTATTTT
TRBD1,many,TRBV28,TRBJ1-5,CASSLLAGGVEGQPQHF,TGTGCCAGCAGTTTATTGGCAGGGGGCGTAGAGGGACAGCCCCAGCATTTT
NA,many,TRBV4-3,TRBJ2-3,CASSQDTDFLGTQYF,TGCGCCAGCAGCCAAGATACGGACTTTCTGGGTACGCAGTATTTT
TRBD2,few,TRBV4-1,TRBJ2-1,CASSQVASGNHNEQFF,TGCGCCAGCAGCCAAGTAGCTAGCGGGAACCACAATGAGCAGTTCTTC
NA,NA,TRBV7-9,TRBJ1-5,CASTLTQGSNQPQHF,TGTGCCAGCACCCTAACTCAGGGAAGCAATCAGCCCCAGCATTTT
NA,few,TRBV27,TRBJ1-1,CASRPGVNTEAFF,TGTGCCAGCAGGCCAGGGGTGAACACTGAAGCTTTCTTT
TRBD1,few,TRBV11-1,TRBJ2-5,CASSLSGQAYQETQYF,TGTGCCAGCAGCTTATCGGGACAGGCCTACCAAGAGACCCAGTACTTC
NA,many,TRBV7-9,TRBJ1-1,CASSLEAGEAFF,TGTGCCAGCAGCTTAGAGGCAGGGGAAGCTTTCTTT
NA,NA,TRBV11-1,TRBJ1-1,CASSYRSIEAFF,TGTGCCAGCAGCTACAGGAGCATTGAAGCTTTCTTT
NA,few,TRBV7-9,TRBJ2-1,CASRNRDYNEQFF,TGTGCCAGCAGGAACAGGGATTACAATGAGCAGTTCTTC
NA,NA,TRBV27,TRBJ2-2,CASSLPGGELFF,TGTGCCAGCAGTTTACCGGGAGGGGAGCTGTTTTTT
NA,NA,TRBV20-1,TRBJ1-1,CSAGFGQRDTEAFF,TGCAGTGCTGGCTTTGGACAAAGGGACACTGAAGCTTTCTTT
NA,NA,TRBV6-2/TRBV6-3,TRBJ2-5,CASSTGPGSKTQYF,TGTGCCAGCAGTACCGGGCCAGGGTCGAAGACCCAGTACTTC
TRBD2,many,TRBV6-5,TRBJ2-2,CASSSAGGQWTGELFF,TGTGCCAGCAGTTCCGCGGGGGGGCAGTGGACCGGGGAGCTGTTTTTT
TRBD2,many,TRBV5-5,TRBJ2-1,CASSKGVAGGLNEQFF,TGTGCCAGCAGCAAAGGAGTTGCGGGGGGCCTAAATGAGCAGTTCTTC
NA,few,TRBV7-9,TRBJ2-7,CASSPRVGTTYEQYF,TGTGCCAGCAGCCCTAGGGTCGGGACAACTTACGAGCAGTACTTC
NA,NA,TRBV28,TRBJ1-2,CASSLYRGGYGYTF,TGTGCCAGCAGTTTATATCGGGGAGGCTATGGCTACACCTTC
TRBD1,few,TRBV5-1,TRBJ1-6,CASSLAGTGDNSPLHF,TGCGCCAGCAGCTTGGCCGGGACAGGGGATAATTCACCCCTCCACTTT
NA,NA,TRBV7-9,TRBJ2-5,CASSLLTPRVETQYF,TGTGCCAGCAGCTTATTAACGCCCCGGGTGGAGACCCAGTACTTC
TRBD1,many,TRBV5-1,TRBJ1-1,CASRRSGQLETVNTEAFF,TGCGCCAGCAGGCGGTCGGGACAGTTGGAGACGGTGAACACTGAAGCTTTCTTT
NA,NA,TRBV29-1,TRBJ1-2,CSVGAGDYGYTF,TGCAGCGTTGGGGCAGGGGATTATGGCTACACCTTC
TRBD1,few,TRBV6-6,TRBJ1-1,CASRPDRGLTEAFF,TGTGCCAGCAGACCCGACAGGGGGCTGACTGAAGCTTTCTTT
NA,few,TRBV29-1,TRBJ2-5,CSVDQGEETQYF,TGCAGCGTTGATCAGGGAGAAGAGACCCAGTACTTC
TRBD1,few,TRBV5-5,TRBJ2-7,CASSLALTGKYEQYF,TGTGCCAGCAGCCTCGCTCTGACAGGGAAGTACGAGCAGTACTTC
TRBD1,NA,TRBV6-2/TRBV6-3,TRBJ1-1,CASRTRTGNTEAFF,TGTGCCAGCAGGACGCGGACAGGGAACACTGAAGCTTTCTTT